A single sample is the source of the 10 T cell receptor beta chains below, sequenced in a study of T cell responses to AZD1222 COVID-19 vaccine. Some clones are missing from TCRdb's copy, which holds only in-frame ones; the method was immunoSEQ multiplex PCR. The repertoire includes about 150,000 clones, roughly 90% of them detected once, and less than 3.5% sits in the top ten. Sequenced here: peripheral blood, sampled 28 days after the second AZD1222 dose. These receptor sequences come from an adult who received the AZD1222 COVID-19 vaccine.

The V call is TRBV18, the J call TRBJ2-1, with a weak D call TRBD2 (6 bases). CDR3 length: 13 residues. V lost 1 base, J lost 7 bases, and 8 bases lay in between. Germline V gene sequence: CDR1 KGHSH, CDR2 LQKENI. In DNA, the CDR3 is TGTGCCAGCTCACCACGGCGGGAAAATGAGCAGTTCTTC. Amino acid sequence: CASSPRRENEQFF.

The chain joins TRBV6-4 to TRBJ2-3; D gene ambiguous. Trimming cost V 6 bases and J 3 bases, with 10 bases left between them. The CDR3 totals 13 residues. The V gene's germline CDR1 is MRHNA and CDR2 SNTAGT. CDR3 DNA sequence: TGTGCCAGCAGCCTCGAGTTGACAGATACGCAGTATTTT. It specifies CASSLELTDTQYF.

The chain is built from TRBV7-2 and TRBJ1-2; D uncertain. CDR3 length: 11 residues. In germline, CDR1 is SGHTA, CDR2 FQGNSA. The V gene lost 8 bases and the J gene lost 7 bases, with 11 bases spanning the gap. The CDR3 DNA sequence: TGTGCCAGCGGGGAGGGTCCTGGCTACACCTTC. As protein: CASGEGPGYTF.

The chain is built from TRBV6-6 and TRBJ1-4; D is uncertain. CDR3 length: 15 residues. Trimming took 5 bases from V and 0 from J, leaving 10 bases between them. Germline lookup yields CDR1 MNHNY and CDR2 SVGAGI (reference sequence). CDR3 sequence reads: CASSPPGSTNEKLFF. In DNA, the CDR3 is TGTGCCAGCAGTCCCCCAGGATCAACTAATGAAAAACTGTTTTTT.

This chain joins TRBV27 and TRBJ1-1; 7 bases are a match to TRBD1. Germline assignment: CDR1 MNHEY and CDR2 SMNVEV (reference sequence). The CDR3 length is 14 residues. V lost 5 bases and J lost 4; bases outside the gene matches: 7. CDR3 bases: TGTGCCAGCAGTCCGACAGGGAGGATCACTGAAGCTTTCTTT. Its translation: CASSPTGRITEAFF.

The chain uses TRBV19 and TRBJ2-6; D perhaps matches TRBD1 (5 bases). The CDR3 consists of 14 residues. Germline CDR1 and CDR2: LNHDA and SQIVND (reference sequence). V was pared by 3 bases and J by 11 bases, with 14 bases between. CDR3 in DNA: TGTGCCAGTAGTATCGACCCGTTAGGGGACGTCCTGACTTTC. This gives the protein CASSIDPLGDVLTF.

The rearrangement uses TRBV27 and TRBJ2-1; 10 nucleotides agree with TRBD2. The CDR3 has 18 amino acids. Trimming took 6 bases from V and 4 from J; bases not matched to a gene: 15. CDR1 is MNHEY and CDR2 is SMNVEV in the germline V gene (reference sequence). CDR3 amino acids: CASSQRGPGTSVYNEQFF. CDR3 DNA sequence: TGTGCCAGCAGCCAACGGGGACCCGGGACTAGCGTTTACAATGAGCAGTTCTTC.

V is TRBV7-9 and J is TRBJ1-2; 7 bases match TRBD1. The CDR3 totals 14 residues. Per germline, CDR1 SEHNR and CDR2 FQNEAQ (reference sequence). Trimming took 5 bases from V and 4 from J; bases not matched to a gene: 7. The CDR3 DNA reads TGTGCCAGCAGCGGGGGGACAGAACTCTATGGCTACACCTTC. Its translation is CASSGGTELYGYTF.

This clone appeared many times. This chain connects TRBV2 to TRBJ1-5; D possibly corresponds to TRBD1 (6 bases). The CDR3 extends over 14 amino acids. Germline V lookup: CDR1 SNHLY, CDR2 FYNNEI. V was pared by 6 bases and J by 7 bases, with 16 bases between. In DNA, the CDR3 is TGTGCCAGCAGGCCCGTACAGGGTACCCAGCCCCAGCATTTT. Its protein product is CASRPVQGTQPQHF.

This clone was seen a single time. This chain links TRBV27 with TRBJ2-1, with D perhaps matching TRBD2 (7 bases). This CDR3 is built from 15 residues. V was shortened by 8 bases and J by 7 bases, with 21 bases between the two germline ends. CDR1 and CDR2 (germline): MNHEY, SMNVEV (reference sequence). DNA for the CDR3: TGTGCCAGCTTTCCTTTGGGGGGGCTTTCGAATGAGCAGTTCTTC. Translated, it gives CASFPLGGLSNEQFF.